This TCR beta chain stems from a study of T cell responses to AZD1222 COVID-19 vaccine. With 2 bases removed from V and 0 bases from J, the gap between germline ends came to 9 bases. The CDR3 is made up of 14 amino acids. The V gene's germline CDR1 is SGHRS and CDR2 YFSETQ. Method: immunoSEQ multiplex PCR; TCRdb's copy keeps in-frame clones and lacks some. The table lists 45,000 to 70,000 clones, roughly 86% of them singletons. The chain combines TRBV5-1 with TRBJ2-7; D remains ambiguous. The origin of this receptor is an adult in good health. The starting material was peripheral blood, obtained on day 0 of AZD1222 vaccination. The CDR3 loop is CASSFDLVSYEQYF. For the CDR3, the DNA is TGCGCCAGCAGCTTTGACCTCGTCTCCTACGAGCAGTACTTC. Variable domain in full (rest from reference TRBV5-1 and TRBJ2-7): KAGVTQTPRYLIKTRGQQVTLSCSPISGHRSVSWYQQTPGQGLQFLFEYFSETQRNKGNFPGRFSGRQFSNSRSEMNVSTLELGDSALYLCASSFDLVSYEQYFGPGTRLTVT.